This T cell receptor (beta chain) was retrieved from a study of blood T cells in healthy people across ages. Overall study: About one barcoded beta molecule per two T cells was captured by template switching.

Through a sample-barcoded 5' primer and a J-beta primer mix, a second PCR was run for roughly 7 to 12 cycles. Each CDR3 protein gets one entry after TCRdb re-called the 5' RACE reads with MiXCR. The sample lists roughly 500,000 distinct CDR3 sequences; around 24% were seen once. This CDR3 is 14 amino acids long. Germline V gene sequence: CDR1 MNHEY, CDR2 SVGEGT. V trimming: 2 bases; J trimming: 5 bases; junction bases outside the gene matches: 5. This clonotype was observed a handful of times. The CDR3 does not close with the conserved phenylalanine or tryptophan, likely indicating a read error. Sample donors were healthy Caucasian individuals that came from Russia, aged about 6 to 95. This sample also belongs to another study, concerning T cells of mothers and their children. From that second work: Samples were provided by three healthy Caucasian mothers and their six children.

The sequence derives from a boy aged 5-17 years in good health. Sequenced material: blood. The V gene is TRBV6-2 or TRBV6-3, the J gene TRBJ1-1; 7 bases fit TRBD1. DNA of the CDR3: TGTGCCAGCAGTTACGTACAGGGGCGGACTGAAGCTTTCGTT. Protein product: CASSYVQGRTEAFV.